These 20 T cell receptor beta chains were all obtained from the same sample, sequenced in a study of cytomegalovirus exposure and HLA in healthy donors. This PCR relied on a set of 60 Vbeta primers and 13 Jbeta primers. TCRdb's copy holds only in-frame clones and misses some; the assay was immunoSEQ multiplex PCR. The data contain 80,000 to 100,000 clones, roughly 78% of them singletons. Sequenced material: PBMCs. Receptors originate from a man aged 25 to 40 in good health and CMV-seronegative.

This chain connects TRBV18 to TRBJ2-4, with 9 bases fitting TRBD2. Germline assignment: CDR1 KGHSH and CDR2 LQKENI. Unmatched junction bases numbered 10, after V lost 3 bases and J lost 7 bases. This CDR3 region has 16 residues. The CDR3 DNA follows: TGTGCCAGCTCACCTAGCGGGAGAGGGGGTCGCAACATTCAGTACTTC. Its protein is CASSPSGRGGRNIQYF. Complete variable domain (other parts from reference TRBV18 and TRBJ2-4): NAGVMQNPRHLVRRRGQEARLRCSPMKGHSHVYWYRQLPEEGLKFMVYLQKENIIDESGMPKERFSAEFPKEGPSILRIQQVVRGDSAAYFCASSPSGRGGRNIQYFGAGTRLSVL.

The chain carries TRBV2 and TRBJ1-3; D is possibly TRBD1 (6 bases). V was trimmed by 6 bases and J by 0 bases, leaving 9 bases between them. The CDR3 is 14 amino acids. Germline V gene lookup returns CDR1 SNHLY and CDR2 FYNNEI. In DNA, the CDR3 is TGTGCCAGCAGCCGGACAGTCTCTGGAAACACCATATATTTT. It encodes CASSRTVSGNTIYF.

This rearrangement joins TRBV6-4 to TRBJ2-3; a weak D match, TRBD1 (5 bases). Germline V gives CDR1 MRHNA, CDR2 SNTAGT. The length of the CDR3 is 14 residues. Trimming removed 4 bases from V and 1 base from J, with 9 bases in between. CDR3 DNA: TGTGCCAGCAGTGGGGGCGGCGGCACAGATACGCAGTATTTT. It specifies CASSGGGGTDTQYF.

The rearrangement links TRBV5-4 to TRBJ2-7; D gene unclear. CDR1 is SGHNT, CDR2 YYREEE, per germline (reference sequence). This CDR3 region has 12 residues. V lost 4 bases and J 3 bases, leaving 8 bases between the germline ends. The CDR3 here is CASSPNNYEQYF. The DNA of the CDR3 is TGTGCCAGCAGCCCGAACAACTACGAGCAGTACTTC. The variable domain in full, completed from reference TRBV5-4 and TRBJ2-7, reads ETGVTQSPTHLIKTRGQQVTLRCSSQSGHNTVSWYQQALGQGPQFIFQYYREEENGRGNFPPRFSGLQFPNYSSELNVNALELDDSALYLCASSPNNYEQYFGPGTRLTVT.

The chain recombines TRBV27 with TRBJ2-3, with a weak D call TRBD2 (5 bases). V lost 5 bases and J 0 bases, leaving 12 bases between the germline ends. The CDR3 is made up of 15 amino acids. Germline V lookup: CDR1 MNHEY, CDR2 SMNVEV (reference sequence). In DNA, the CDR3 is TGTGCCAGCAGTCTAAAGACTACTAGCACAGATACGCAGTATTTT. This gives the protein CASSLKTTSTDTQYF.

This chain joins TRBV7-2 and TRBJ2-2, with no clear D. From germline, CDR1 is SGHTA and CDR2 FQGNSA. Deletions cut 4 bases from V and 6 bases from J, with 15 bases between. The CDR3 spans 15 residues. The DNA of the CDR3 is TGTGCCAGCAGCTCGCAGGCACAAAGGCCCGGGGAGCTGTTTTTT. Protein sequence: CASSSQAQRPGELFF.

The rearrangement uses TRBV9 and TRBJ1-4; D is unresolved. Germline V gene lookup returns CDR1 SGDLS and CDR2 YYNGEE. The CDR3 runs to 14 residues. V lost 0 bases to trimming and J lost 10 bases, with 13 bases between them. The CDR3 DNA reads TGTGCCAGCAGCGTAGTTGAGGGCGGTGGAAAACTGTTTTTT. Protein sequence: CASSVVEGGGKLFF.

CDR3 residues: CASSETGTGSETQYF. DNA of the CDR3: TGTGCCAGCAGTGAAACAGGGACAGGCTCGGAGACCCAGTACTTC. This chain joins TRBV2 and TRBJ2-5, with 8 bases identical to TRBD1. Trimming cost V 2 bases and J 5 bases; bases outside gene matches: 7. The germline V gene has CDR1 SNHLY and CDR2 FYNNEI. CDR3 length equals 15 residues.

This clone showed up just a few times. The V and J genes are TRBV20-1 and TRBJ2-1; D is unclear. The V end was cut by 8 bases, the J end by 9 bases, with 8 bases between. The CDR3 is made up of 9 amino acids. The germline CDR1 and CDR2 sequences are DFQATT and SNEGSKA (reference sequence). CDR3 sequence: CSPGSEQFF. The CDR3 DNA is TGCAGTCCCGGTAGTGAGCAGTTCTTC.

This chain uses TRBV9 with TRBJ1-2; D uncertain. The CDR3 covers 12 residues. V lost 7 bases to trimming and J lost 8 bases, with 15 bases between them. From germline, CDR1 is SGDLS and CDR2 YYNGEE. CDR3 region: CASESVAWGYTF. DNA for the CDR3: TGTGCCAGCGAGTCCGTAGCGTGGGGCTACACCTTC.

The chain combines TRBV30 with TRBJ1-2; no clear D gene. V gave up 0 bases and J gave up 3 bases, with 8 bases separating them. The length of the CDR3 is 13 residues. The germline gives CDR1 GTSNPN, CDR2 SVGIG (reference sequence). CDR3 nucleotide sequence: TGTGCCTGGAGTGTGCCCCCAGACTATGGCTACACCTTC. Translated, it gives CAWSVPPDYGYTF.

J is TRBJ2-5 and V is TRBV9; 7 bases are shared with TRBD2. Losses at the gene ends were 4 bases for V and 0 bases for J; bases not matched to a gene: 9. The germline gives CDR1 SGDLS, CDR2 YYNGEE. This CDR3 is built from 16 residues. CDR3 in DNA: TGTGCCAGCAGCTACCGGGCTAGCGGAAACCAAGAGACCCAGTACTTC. It encodes CASSYRASGNQETQYF.

The rearrangement joins TRBV27 to TRBJ1-2; 8 bases are shared with TRBD1. V trimming: 5 bases; J trimming: 8 bases; junction bases outside the gene matches: 10. The germline gives CDR1 MNHEY, CDR2 SMNVEV (reference sequence). The length of the CDR3 is 14 residues. Written as DNA, the CDR3 is TGTGCCAGCAGTCCCACCCCAACAGGGGGGGGCTACACCTTC. It yields the protein CASSPTPTGGGYTF.

CDR3: CASRIQGVNEQFF. The CDR3, as DNA: TGCGCCAGCCGAATCCAGGGCGTCAATGAGCAGTTCTTC. The chain joins TRBV5-1 to TRBJ2-1; tentative D call: TRBD1 (5 bases). Trimming left V 7 bases short and J 6 bases short, with 14 bases between. CDR3 length: 13 amino acids. The V gene's germline CDR1 is SGHRS and CDR2 YFSETQ.

J is TRBJ1-1 and V is TRBV5-4, with 9 positions matching TRBD1. The CDR3 contains 15 residues. Germline assignment: CDR1 SGHNT and CDR2 YYREEE (reference sequence). V was pared by 4 bases and J by 3 bases, with 7 bases of the junction left unmatched. The CDR3 is CASSPGTGRDTEAFF. Here the CDR3 DNA reads TGTGCCAGCAGCCCGGGGACAGGGCGCGACACTGAAGCTTTCTTT.

This clone appeared a few times. This sequence joins TRBV20-1 and TRBJ2-5; unclear D gene. The CDR3 has 11 amino acids. Trimming removed 6 bases from V and 6 bases from J, with 11 bases in between. Germline CDR1 is DFQATT and CDR2 is SNEGSKA (reference sequence). The CDR3 coding sequence is TGCAGTGCCCAGGCAGAGCAGACCCAGTACTTC. It codes for CSAQAEQTQYF.

This clone is a singleton in its sample. The gene calls are TRBV27 and TRBJ1-5; maybe TRBD1 (6 bases). The germline V and J ends were trimmed by 6 bases and 7 bases, with 22 bases remaining between them. This CDR3 contains 16 residues. Germline V lookup: CDR1 MNHEY, CDR2 SMNVEV (reference sequence). The CDR3 region is CASSPLTAQGRQPQHF. CDR3 bases: TGTGCCAGCAGCCCGTTAACCGCACAGGGAAGGCAGCCCCAGCATTTT.

The DNA for the CDR3 is TGCGCCAGCAGTGGACAGGGGGCACCGAACACCGGGGAGCTGTTTTTT. It is translated as CASSGQGAPNTGELFF. This chain connects TRBV10-2 to TRBJ2-2, with 10 bases matching TRBD1. The trim removed 4 bases at V and 0 bases at J, leaving 2 bases unmatched. CDR1 and CDR2 from the germline V gene are WSHSY and SAAADI. The CDR3 spans 16 residues.

The J gene is TRBJ1-5, the V gene TRBV4-1; no firm D call. Trimming took off 0 bases at V and 2 bases at J, with 11 bases between the two ends. Germline CDR1 is MGHRA and CDR2 is YSYEKL. There are 16 residues in the CDR3. The CDR3 loop reads CASSQEGGNGNQPQHF. CDR3 coding DNA: TGCGCCAGCAGCCAAGAAGGAGGGAATGGCAATCAGCCCCAGCATTTT.

The rearrangement links TRBV7-8 to TRBJ2-7; TRBD2 agrees at 11 bases. Germline V gives CDR1 SGHVS, CDR2 FQNEAQ. The CDR3 has 17 amino acids. V shed 1 base, J shed 0 bases, and the junction held 5 bases outside the gene matches. CDR3 coding DNA: TGTGCCAGCAGCTTAGTAGCGGGGGGGATAAACTCCTACGAGCAGTACTTC. Encoded protein: CASSLVAGGINSYEQYF.